The 17 T cell receptor beta chains below all came from one sample that was sequenced in a study of PD-L1 blockade in urothelial cancer. Some clones are missing from TCRdb's copy, which holds only in-frame ones; the method was immunoSEQ multiplex PCR. Among tens of thousands of clones listed, more than 75% were seen once. The input for sequencing was PBMCs, taken around atezolizumab (anti-PD-L1) treatment. Every receptor here comes from a man in his 70s with urothelial cancer.

The chain couples TRBV28 to TRBJ2-6; 7 bases agree with TRBD2. Trimming cost V 3 bases and J 0 bases; bases outside gene matches: 5. Germline CDR1 and CDR2: MDHEN and SYDVKM. The length of the CDR3 is 17 residues. The CDR3 sequence is CASSLGGGSSGANVLTF. In DNA, the CDR3 is TGTGCCAGCAGTTTGGGGGGGGGTAGCTCTGGGGCCAACGTCCTGACTTTC.

The chain employs TRBV7-9 and TRBJ2-5; 7 bases fit TRBD2. Germline V gene data show CDR1 as SEHNR and CDR2 as FQNEAQ (reference sequence). The CDR3 is 14 residues long. The V and J ends lost 4 bases and 4 bases, in that order; junction bases with no gene match: 6. The CDR3 protein is CASSSPTSLETQYF. CDR3 nucleotides: TGTGCCAGCAGCTCCCCGACTAGCTTAGAGACCCAGTACTTC.

The chain uses TRBV5-1 and TRBJ2-2; TRBD2 aligns across 8 bases. Germline V gene sequence: CDR1 SGHRS, CDR2 YFSETQ. This CDR3 has 16 amino acids. V lost 0 bases to trimming and J lost 6 bases; unmatched junction nucleotides: 7. The CDR3 nucleotides read TGCGCCAGCAGCTTGGCTCTCGGGAGGGCCGCCGGGGAGCTGTTTTTT. It translates to CASSLALGRAAGELFF.

This chain connects TRBV5-1 to TRBJ2-2; 10 bases are shared with TRBD2. With 4 bases clipped from V and 6 bases from J, the junction kept 9 bases outside the gene matches. The CDR3 extends over 16 amino acids. Germline values: CDR1 SGHRS, CDR2 YFSETQ. CDR3 coding DNA: TGCGCCAGCAGCCCTAAAGCGGGAGGGCCGTCCGGGGAGCTGTTTTTT. Encoded protein: CASSPKAGGPSGELFF. The full variable domain, in which reference TRBV5-1 and TRBJ2-2 provide the parts outside the CDR3, is KAGVTQTPRYLIKTRGQQVTLSCSPISGHRSVSWYQQTPGQGLQFLFEYFSETQRNKGNFPGRFSGRQFSNSRSEMNVSTLELGDSALYLCASSPKAGGPSGELFFGEGSRLTVL.

This chain joins TRBV6-1 and TRBJ2-2; 8 nucleotides line up with TRBD2. V was pared by 1 base and J by 5 bases, with 6 bases of the junction left unmatched. Germline values: CDR1 MNHNS, CDR2 SASEGT. The CDR3 contains 16 residues. Written as DNA, the CDR3 is TGTGCCAGCAGTGAAGGCCGGGGGGGCCAAACCGGGGAGCTGTTTTTT. The encoded protein is CASSEGRGGQTGELFF.

This clone was counted a few times. V is TRBV27 and J is TRBJ2-7; perhaps TRBD1 as D (5 bases). V was clipped by 5 bases and J by 3 bases, with 14 bases between them. The CDR3 sequence is 14 residues long. Germline V gives CDR1 MNHEY, CDR2 SMNVEV (reference sequence). In DNA form, the CDR3 reads TGTGCCAGCAGTGCCCACACAGGCGACTACGAGCAGTACTTC. Protein sequence: CASSAHTGDYEQYF.

This rearrangement joins TRBV18 to TRBJ1-3, with D tentatively TRBD1 (5 bases). V lost 3 bases and J 4 bases, leaving 13 bases between the germline ends. From germline, CDR1 is KGHSH and CDR2 LQKENI. The CDR3 has 15 amino acids. The CDR3 protein is CASSPPTDMGNTIYF. Here the CDR3 DNA reads TGTGCCAGCTCACCGCCGACAGATATGGGAAACACCATATATTTT.

This rearrangement joins TRBV7-2 to TRBJ1-1; tentatively, D is TRBD1 (6 bases). The CDR3 is 13 amino acids. Trimming removed 0 bases at V and 7 bases at J, with 9 bases between. Germline V gene data show CDR1 as SGHTA and CDR2 as FQGNSA. The CDR3 spells CASSLAGGGEAFF. The CDR3 DNA sequence: TGTGCCAGCAGCTTAGCAGGGGGGGGTGAAGCTTTCTTT.

The CDR3 reads CASSEVKGYNEQFF. Written as DNA, the CDR3 is TGTGCCAGCAGTGAGGTCAAGGGGTACAATGAGCAGTTCTTC. The genes are TRBV2 and TRBJ2-1; D possibly corresponds to TRBD1 (5 bases). Germline CDR1 and CDR2: SNHLY and FYNNEI. The CDR3 is made up of 14 amino acids. V was pared by 3 bases and J by 4 bases, with 10 bases between.

This chain joins TRBV6-5 and TRBJ2-5, with a tentative D call TRBD1 (6 bases). Germline CDR1 and CDR2: MNHEY and SVGAGI. The CDR3 contains 16 residues. V was trimmed by 2 bases and J by 6 bases, leaving 19 bases between them. In DNA form, the CDR3 reads TGTGCCAGCAGTTACGGGGACCAGGGGTCAAGAAAGACCCAGTACTTC. Translating gives CASSYGDQGSRKTQYF.

The chain joins TRBV7-2 to TRBJ1-5; D remains unclear. From germline, CDR1 is SGHTA and CDR2 FQGNSA. Trimming took 5 bases from V and 3 from J, leaving 11 bases between them. The CDR3 covers 14 residues. CDR3: CASSRGRDNQPQHF. CDR3 nucleotide sequence: TGTGCCAGCAGCCGAGGACGGGACAATCAGCCCCAGCATTTT.

The J gene is TRBJ2-3, the V gene TRBV18, with D unresolved. This CDR3 is built from 12 residues. CDR1 is KGHSH and CDR2 is LQKENI in the germline V gene. Trimming shortened V by 3 bases and J by 6 bases, and 7 bases separated the two germline ends. DNA of the CDR3: TGTGCCAGCTCACCCACATCGGATACGCAGTATTTT. It is translated as CASSPTSDTQYF.

The V call is TRBV30, the J call TRBJ2-7; the D gene is possibly TRBD1 (6 bases). CDR1 and CDR2 (germline): GTSNPN, SVGIG (reference sequence). The CDR3 length is 12 residues. Trimming shortened V by 1 base and J by 6 bases, and 10 bases separated the two germline ends. DNA for the CDR3: TGTGCCTGGAGTGGGCGACAGGTCGAGCAGTACTTC. It encodes CAWSGRQVEQYF.

The chain has TRBV19 and TRBJ1-5; TRBD1 matches at 7 bases. V was pared by 3 bases and J by 7 bases, with 6 bases of the junction left unmatched. Germline V lookup: CDR1 LNHDA, CDR2 SQIVND (reference sequence). The CDR3 totals 14 residues. CDR3 in DNA: TGTGCCAGTAGTATGAACAGGGGAGGCCAGCCCCAGCATTTT. It specifies CASSMNRGGQPQHF.

The V call is TRBV27, the J call TRBJ1-4, with D unresolved. The CDR3 totals 14 residues. Germline assignment: CDR1 MNHEY and CDR2 SMNVEV (reference sequence). Trimming removed 3 bases at V and 4 bases at J, with 9 bases between. The CDR3 loop reads CASSFRVDNEKLFF. The CDR3 DNA is TGTGCCAGCAGTTTCCGAGTAGATAATGAAAAACTGTTTTTT.

The chain employs TRBV10-1 and TRBJ2-3; D is perhaps TRBD1 (7 bases). This CDR3 region has 15 residues. The V gene lost 6 bases and the J gene lost 2 bases, with 15 bases spanning the gap. Germline CDR1 is WNHNN and CDR2 is SYGVQD (reference sequence). CDR3 protein: CASRGGQSYTDTQYF. DNA for the CDR3: TGCGCCAGCAGGGGGGGACAGAGTTACACAGATACGCAGTATTTT.

This rearrangement joins TRBV7-2 to TRBJ1-5, with 10 bases fitting TRBD1. Looked up from germline, CDR1 is SGHTA and CDR2 is FQGNSA. Trimming removed 6 bases from V and 5 bases from J; junction bases left unmatched: 7. CDR3 length: 15 amino acids. The CDR3 region is CASSLGQGLYQPQHF. As DNA, the CDR3 is TGTGCCAGCAGTTTGGGACAGGGGTTATATCAGCCCCAGCATTTT.